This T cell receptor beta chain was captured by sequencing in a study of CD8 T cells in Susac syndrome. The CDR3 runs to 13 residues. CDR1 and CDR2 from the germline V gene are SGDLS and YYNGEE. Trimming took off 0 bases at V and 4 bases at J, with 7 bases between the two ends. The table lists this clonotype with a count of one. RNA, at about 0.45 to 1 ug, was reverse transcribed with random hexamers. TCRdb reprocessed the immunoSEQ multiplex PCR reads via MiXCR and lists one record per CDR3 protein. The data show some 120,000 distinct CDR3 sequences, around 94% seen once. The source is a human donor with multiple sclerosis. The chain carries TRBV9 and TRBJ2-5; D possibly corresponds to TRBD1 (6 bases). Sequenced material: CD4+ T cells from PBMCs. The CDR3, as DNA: TGTGCCAGCAGCGTAGCAGGGGCAGAGACCCAGTACTTC. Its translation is CASSVAGAETQYF.